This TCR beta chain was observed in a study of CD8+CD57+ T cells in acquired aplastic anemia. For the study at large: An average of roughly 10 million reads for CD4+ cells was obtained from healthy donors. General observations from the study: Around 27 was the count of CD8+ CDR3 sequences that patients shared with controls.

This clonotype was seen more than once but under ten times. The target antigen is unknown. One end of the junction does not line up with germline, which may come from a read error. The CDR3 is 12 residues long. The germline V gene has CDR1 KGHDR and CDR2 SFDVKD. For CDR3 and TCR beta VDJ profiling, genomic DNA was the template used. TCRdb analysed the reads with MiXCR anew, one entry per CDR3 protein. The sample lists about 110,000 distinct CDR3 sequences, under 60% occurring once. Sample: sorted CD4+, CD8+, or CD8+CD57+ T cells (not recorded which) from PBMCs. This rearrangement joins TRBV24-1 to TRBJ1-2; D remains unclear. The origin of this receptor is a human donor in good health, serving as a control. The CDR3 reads CATAQGNSGYTF. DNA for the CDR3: TGTGCCACCGCTCAAGGAAACTCTGGCTACACCTTC.